What follows is one TCR beta chain and its context. Antigen: not known. The CDR3 covers 10 residues. The germline V gene has CDR1 DFQATT and CDR2 SNEGSKA (reference sequence). Sequencing used cDNA as its template, made by extracting RNA and reverse transcribing it. Profiling relied on immunoSEQ multiplex PCR, and the TCRdb table lists in-frame clones only, not all of them. The table lists hundreds of thousands of clones, approximately 67% of them singletons. The sample originates from a study of CD8+ T cells in alopecia areata. Study-wide context: Each day, treated patients took oral tofacitinib twice, at 5 to 10 mg per dose. Study-level results: Researchers report lesional scalp, most notably alopecia totalis/universalis, outstripped normal scalp in clonality.

Treatment in this sample: oral pan-JAK inhibitor, 5-10 mg twice daily. The chain has TRBV20-1 and TRBJ2-1, with D possibly matching TRBD1 (5 bases). This sequence was found in a human donor with alopecia areata. The sample consisted of CD4+ T cells sorted from blood, taken at week 44, from a patient treated with tofacitinib. CDR3 in amino acids: CSATENEQFF. Written as DNA, the CDR3 is TGCAGCGCGACAGAAAATGAGCAGTTCTTC.